This T cell receptor beta chain was captured by sequencing in a study of tumor-infiltrating lymphocytes in primary liver carcinoma. Whole-study context: Staging of the tumors gave T1-T3 N0M0, with widths of roughly 4.2 to 11 cm. General study points: Reduced overlap was seen in tumor-adjacent and tumor-blood pairs versus tumor region pairs.

As concerns this clonotype: The antigen is not known.

Unsorted bulk tissue of about 18-34 mg yielded co-extracted RNA and DNA. The template, about 550 ng total RNA, yielded TCR beta cDNA made with a constant-region primer. Investigators got TCR beta libraries out of three nested multiplex PCR rounds, done with slightly modified ARM-PCR. It was with TRBV1-TRBV30 forward primers and a C-beta reverse primer that the first two PCR rounds were run, at about 10 cycles each. Using its own MiXCR run on the multiplex PCR reads, TCRdb lists one record per CDR3 protein. The table shows roughly 22,000 distinct CDR3 sequences, with more than 75% occurring only once. This CDR3 region has 13 residues. The germline CDR1 and CDR2 sequences are MGHRA and YSYEKL. V lost 1 base, J lost 12 bases, and 12 bases lay in between.

The TCR originated in a woman younger than 45 with primary liver carcinoma and hepatitis B virus infection. The chain employs TRBV4-1 and TRBJ2-2; D gene unclear. Source material: liver tumor tissue from sampling region 2. Subset of the sample: tumor region T2, inferior pole. The CDR3 DNA sequence: TGCGCCAGCAGCCAAGGACAAGGCGGCAAGCTGTTTTTT. Translation gives CASSQGQGGKLFF.